These 13 T cell receptor beta chains share one sample of origin, sequenced in a study of PD-1 blockade in classical Hodgkin lymphoma. The method was immunoSEQ multiplex PCR; TCRdb's version includes in-frame clones alone and lacks a portion of them. The table lists about 24,000 clones, 65% to 85% of them singletons. Each patient experienced a relapse that followed autologous stem cell transplantation, and brentuximab vedotin exposure varied. Magnetic negative selection served to purify CD4+ T cells out of PBMCs that had been thawed. The source material was CD4+ T cells from blood, sampled at baseline. Receptors were obtained from a human donor with classical Hodgkin lymphoma.

This chain joins TRBV7-2 and TRBJ2-7; D might be TRBD2 (5 bases). V lost 3 bases and J 0 bases, leaving 6 bases between the germline ends. The CDR3 consists of 13 residues. Germline V gene sequence: CDR1 SGHTA, CDR2 FQGNSA. The CDR3 spells CASSLDFSYEQYF. Here the CDR3 DNA reads TGTGCCAGCAGCTTGGACTTCTCCTACGAGCAGTACTTC.

The V call is TRBV28, the J call TRBJ2-7, with TRBD2 as a possible D gene (6 bases). The CDR3 spans 14 residues. Trimming left V 7 bases short and J 3 bases short, with 16 bases between. Germline loops: CDR1 MDHEN, CDR2 SYDVKM. This chain's CDR3 is CASNKRGLVYEQYF. The CDR3 coding sequence is TGTGCCAGCAATAAACGGGGGTTGGTCTACGAGCAGTACTTC.

This chain links TRBV9 with TRBJ2-1; tentative D call: TRBD2 (5 bases). The V and J ends lost 2 bases and 3 bases respectively, with 12 bases between them. Germline V gives CDR1 SGDLS, CDR2 YYNGEE. This CDR3 is 15 amino acids long. The CDR3 loop reads CASSVFGLNYNEQFF. The CDR3 DNA is TGTGCCAGCAGCGTCTTTGGACTCAACTACAATGAGCAGTTCTTC. The full variable domain, rest sourced from reference TRBV9 and TRBJ2-1, is DSGVTQTPKHLITATGQRVTLRCSPRSGDLSVYWYQQSLDQGLQFLIQYYNGEERAKGNILERFSAQQFPDLHSELNLSSLELGDSALYFCASSVFGLNYNEQFFGPGTRLTVL.

The chain employs TRBV11-3 and TRBJ2-1; 9 bases match TRBD1. Per the germline V gene, CDR1 is SGHNT and CDR2 is YENEEA. This CDR3 is built from 17 residues. Trimming at V came to 5 bases and at J to 4 bases, leaving 12 bases not matched to a gene. The CDR3 spells CASSQEQGASVYNEQFF. In DNA, the CDR3 is TGTGCCAGCAGCCAAGAACAGGGGGCCTCGGTGTACAATGAGCAGTTCTTC.

The V call is TRBV9, the J call TRBJ2-3, with TRBD2 matching over 8 bases. V dropped 4 bases and J dropped 6; count of bases not matched to a gene: 10. CDR3 length: 15 residues. CDR1 SGDLS and CDR2 YYNGEE come from the germline V gene. CDR3 residues: CASSTGTRGFDTQYF. The CDR3 coding sequence is TGTGCCAGCAGCACCGGGACTAGAGGCTTTGATACGCAGTATTTT.

This sequence joins TRBV11-2 and TRBJ1-5; D is unclear. Trimming removed 1 base from V and 11 bases from J, with 15 bases in between. This CDR3 has 14 amino acids. Looked up from germline, CDR1 is SGHAT and CDR2 is FQNNGV. CDR3 in DNA: TGTGCCAGCAGCTTAGTCCCCAACCTGGGCGCCCAGCATTTT. This encodes CASSLVPNLGAQHF.

V is TRBV7-9 and J is TRBJ2-7; 11 bases are shared with TRBD1. The J segment lost 4 bases and the V segment lost 4 bases, leaving 6 bases of the junction unmatched. Germline CDR1 and CDR2: SEHNR and FQNEAQ (reference sequence). The CDR3 is made up of 15 amino acids. CDR3 in amino acids: CASSYGTGGLYEQYF. DNA of the CDR3: TGTGCCAGCAGCTACGGGACAGGGGGATTATACGAGCAGTACTTC.

The chain couples TRBV18 to TRBJ1-5; D might be TRBD1 (6 bases). Germline-derived CDR1 and CDR2 are KGHSH and LQKENI. Trimming cost V 2 bases and J 10 bases, with 21 bases left between them. CDR3 length equals 16 residues. In DNA, the CDR3 is TGTGCCAGCTCACCATCGGAGGGACACATTAGCAACCCCCAGCATTTT. As protein: CASSPSEGHISNPQHF.

The V gene is TRBV28, the J gene TRBJ1-5, with D unresolved. The CDR3 extends over 13 amino acids. The V and J ends lost 3 bases and 3 bases respectively, with 6 bases between them. Per the germline V gene, CDR1 is MDHEN and CDR2 is SYDVKM. The CDR3 here is CASSFSTNQPQHF. CDR3 nucleotides: TGTGCCAGCAGTTTCTCGACCAATCAGCCCCAGCATTTT.

The rearrangement joins TRBV7-3 to TRBJ1-1; the D gene is possibly TRBD1 (5 bases). CDR1 is SGHTA and CDR2 is FQGTGA in the germline V gene. The CDR3 sequence is 14 residues long. The germline V and J ends were trimmed by 5 bases and 1 base, with 11 bases remaining between them. CDR3 nucleotide sequence: TGTGCCAGCAGCCGGGGACCGCCGAACACTGAAGCTTTCTTT. Translating gives CASSRGPPNTEAFF.

This rearrangement joins TRBV4-3 to TRBJ2-2, with D unresolved. Germline assignment: CDR1 LGHNA and CDR2 YSLEER. Trimming took off 0 bases at V and 9 bases at J, with 14 bases between the two ends. The CDR3 runs to 15 residues. CDR3 loop: CASSQDQATWRELFF. CDR3 nucleotide sequence: TGCGCCAGCAGCCAAGATCAAGCCACGTGGCGGGAGCTGTTTTTT.

The chain joins TRBV7-2 to TRBJ1-6; a possible D gene is TRBD1 (5 bases). The CDR3 has 13 residues. Germline values: CDR1 SGHTA, CDR2 FQGNSA. V was clipped by 3 bases and J by 14 bases, with 14 bases between them. The CDR3 is CASSFDHSGTLHF. Here the CDR3 DNA reads TGTGCCAGCAGCTTCGACCACTCAGGGACCCTCCACTTT.

The rearrangement uses TRBV27 and TRBJ2-7, with 8 bases lining up with TRBD1. Trimming took 7 bases from V and 1 from J; bases not matched to a gene: 12. The germline V gene encodes CDR1 MNHEY and CDR2 SMNVEV (reference sequence). CDR3 size: 16 residues. The DNA of the CDR3 is TGTGCCAGCAAACCGACAGGGGCTCATCGTTCCTACGAGCAGTACTTC. Encoded protein: CASKPTGAHRSYEQYF.